Included here is one T cell receptor (beta chain) sequence, with context. TCRdb keeps only in-frame clones here, not all; method: immunoSEQ multiplex PCR. The repertoire holds tens of thousands of clones, approximately 90% seen once, with 1% to 1.5% in the top ten. The data were taken from a study of blood T cell repertoires in COVID-19. Turning to the study itself: There were acute and convalescent COVID-19 samples, and they came from the United States, Italy and Spain.

The CDR3 length is 13 residues. The ends lost 2 bases at V and 2 bases at J; junction bases unmatched: 0. Germline CDR1 is MNHNS and CDR2 is SASEGT. The specimen sequenced was peripheral blood. The TCR comes from a woman aged 55 to 70 with acute or convalescent COVID-19. J is TRBJ2-7 and V is TRBV6-1; 7 bases line up with TRBD1. The CDR3 DNA is TGTGCCAGCAGTGAAACAGGGGCCTACGAGCAGTACGTC. This gives the protein CASSETGAYEQYV.